This T cell receptor (beta chain) came from a study of blood T cell repertoires in COVID-19. Whole-study context: PBMCs, B-cell-depleted T cells, or T cells provided the cDNA or gDNA that made up the material.

Authors' analysis steps: Scientists estimated how many nucleated cells there were by amplifying reference gene primers. TCRdb's copy holds only in-frame clones and misses some; the assay was immunoSEQ multiplex PCR. The V and J calls and clone size come from that table; D and trimming were worked out from the DNA. The table shows tens of thousands of clones, with approximately 83% occurring only once. J was trimmed by 8 bases and V by 6 bases; bases with no gene match: 11. Germline V gene lookup returns CDR1 SGHTA and CDR2 FQGNSA. The CDR3 totals 15 residues. The sequenced sample was peripheral blood. The TCR comes from a human donor in a cohort sampled during active COVID-19. This chain links TRBV7-2 with TRBJ1-3, with 9 bases matching TRBD1. The CDR3 sequence: CASRRAGTGTHTIYF. The DNA for the CDR3 is TGTGCCAGCAGGCGGGCCGGGACAGGGACCCACACCATATATTTT.